This TCR beta chain was identified during a study of beta chain features in type 1 diabetes listed by TCRdb under 2018. Notes on the research overall: Patients and healthy donors did not differ in mean age, gender distribution, total cell number or subset yield. A total of about 100 million sorted cells were examined across all samples, and RNA yield correlated strongly with the number of cells per subset. The study compared TCRB repertoires of sorted circulating CD4+ T cell subsets between recently diagnosed type 1 diabetes patients and matched healthy donors. Regulatory and stem cell-like memory subsets were isolated from only 8 patients and roughly eight healthy donors, whereas naive and central memory subsets came from all 30 or so donors.

All of the isolated RNA was reverse transcribed with the High Capacity cDNA Reverse Transcription Kit, so expressed TCRB transcripts were sequenced. Deep immunoSEQ sequencing was applied to naive, central memory and regulatory T cell samples, giving an average of about 3.7 million total reads per sample. Sorted cells were lysed in RLT buffer, and RNA was extracted using DNase-treated RNeasy Micro or Mini kits according to cell number. Each cell subset was processed separately to prevent cross-contamination, with patient and healthy donor samples processed together. The immunoSEQ multiplex PCR was used to amplify TCRB sequences from cDNA, yielding 87-bp fragments that span the CDR3 region. Sequencing of the amplicons was done on the Illumina HiSeq platform. Per the original workflow: PCR bias was computationally corrected using synthetic template baselines, reads within Hamming distance 2 were collapsed, and singletons that could not be merged were discarded. Reads were aligned against IMGT so that V, D and J genes, CDR3 length and insertions or deletions at six rearrangement sites could be assigned. Within each subset, clonotype counts were normalized to sorted cell number, and only after that were true diversity and Gini coefficients computed with the tcR R package. Repertoire sharing was quantified using the overlap coefficient calculated on TCRB nucleotide sequences. Out-of-frame TCRB sequences from naive cells were analyzed as a proxy for the pre-selection repertoire. Held by TCRdb, this immuneACCESS table contains in-frame sequences only and omits some clones. Under half of the omission traces to an unresolved V gene where checked; the cause of the rest is unknown. V, J and clone size are taken as reported in that table, and D and trimming were inferred from the DNA itself. Counted in this sample were hundreds of thousands of clones; about an eighth of them appeared once. Jointly, the top ten make up just under 0.04% of the sample.

The paper's findings and limits, for the study overall: HLA sub-analyses involved small numbers of individuals, so any influence of HLA type on TCRB rearrangement remained unresolved. Sequencing cDNA rather than genomic DNA could over-represent highly expressing activated cells, although activation and CD3 levels did not differ between groups. Shorter templates might be favored by PCR, yet because patient and control samples were amplified and corrected together, any such skew would affect both groups equally. Naive, central memory and regulatory TCRB repertoires appeared to be more alike among patients than among healthy donors. A moderate but significant shortening of TCRB CDR3 length was observed in type 1 diabetes patients in all four CD4+ subsets. At VDJ recombination sites, patients with type 1 diabetes made fewer insertions and deleted more nucleotides, a pattern implying thymic rearrangement abnormalities.

In its sample, this clone was seen a few times. The antigen this receptor binds is unknown. No quality values exist for individual bases; no much larger clone is one base distant. Each donor gave one peripheral blood draw, roughly 0.12 L on average, collected into heparinised tubes. Naive, central memory, regulatory and stem cell-like memory CD4+ T cells were sorted on a BD FACSAria II using a panel including CD45RO, CCR7, CD25, CD127, CD95 and CD27. A purity above 95% was achieved for all sorted populations. Right away, PBMCs were isolated by Lymphoprep density gradient centrifugation and were stained directly, with no culture step. So that batch effects would be minimized, each experiment stained and sorted samples in pairs, pairing one healthy donor with one patient. The V end loses 1 base and the J end loses 10 bases, and a stretch of 13 bases separates them. From a lookup of the germline V gene, CDR1 and CDR2 are SGHTA and FQGNSA. From the cysteine up to the phenylalanine, the CDR3 has a length of 14 residues. Only CDR3 DNA remains: 42 bases, in frame from the first base.

This TCR derives from a man aged 18 to 30 with type 1 diabetes. The specimen was naive CD4+ T cells from blood. Read against the paper, the sample's cell subset or site label means: true naive CD4+ T cells. Here the chain combines TRBV7-2 and TRBJ1-4; no confident D gene assignment can be made. The CDR3 protein: CASSLVDWRGKLFF. The bases read TGTGCCAGCAGCTTAGTGGATTGGCGCGGAAAACTGTTTTTT.